The T cell receptor (beta chain) described here comes from a study of human CD8 memory T cell subsets. Enriched by negative magnetic separation, total CD8+ T cells were obtained. CDR1 is SGHVS, CDR2 FNYEAQ, per germline. The CDR3 consists of 14 residues. Making the TCR beta libraries relied on UMI-labeled 5' RACE. TCRdb reprocessed the 5' RACE reads and stores each CDR3 protein as one record, lacking DNA. The sample table includes about 18,000 distinct CDR3 sequences. The sample consisted of CD8+ T cells from PBMCs. The J gene is TRBJ2-1, the V gene TRBV7-6; the TRBD1 assignment by TCRdb is unverifiable without DNA. This receptor was identified in a human donor in good health. The CDR3 protein is CASSLSARDSEQFF. The whole variable domain, remainder taken from reference TRBV7-6 and TRBJ2-1, is GAGVSQSPRYKVTKRGQDVALRCDPISGHVSLYWYRQALGQGPEFLTYFNYEAQQDKSGLPNDRFSAERPEGSISTLTIQRTEQRDSAMYRCASSLSARDSEQFFGPGTRLTVL.